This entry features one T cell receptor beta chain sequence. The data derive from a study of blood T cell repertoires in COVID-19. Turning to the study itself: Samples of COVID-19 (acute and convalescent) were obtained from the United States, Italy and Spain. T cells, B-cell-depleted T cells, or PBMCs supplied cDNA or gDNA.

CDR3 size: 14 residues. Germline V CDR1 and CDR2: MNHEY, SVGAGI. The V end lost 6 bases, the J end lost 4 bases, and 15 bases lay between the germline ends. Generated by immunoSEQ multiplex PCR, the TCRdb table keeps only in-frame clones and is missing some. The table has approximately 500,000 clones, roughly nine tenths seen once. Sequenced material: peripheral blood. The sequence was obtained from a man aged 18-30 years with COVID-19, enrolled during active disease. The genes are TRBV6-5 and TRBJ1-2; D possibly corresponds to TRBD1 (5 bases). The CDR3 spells CASRLDSNAYGYTF. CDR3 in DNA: TGTGCCAGCAGACTTGACAGTAACGCCTATGGCTACACCTTC.